There are many counts of the clone carrying this T cell receptor (beta chain). Its antigen is as yet unknown. The sample originates from a study of T cells in Graves' hyperthyroidism and ophthalmopathy. Study-wide points: Ophthalmopathy, as predicted by the model, came a median about seven months after the prediction.

TCR beta CDR3 sequences were amplified from RNA transcripts. During a first-round RT-PCR of the TCR CDR3, the HTBI primer set was used. One entry per CDR3 protein, called by TCRdb with MiXCR from the multiplex PCR reads. The repertoire consists of fewer than 700,000 distinct CDR3 sequences, with under 20% occurring once and the leading ten covering 3% to 4%. Hyperthyroidism, newly diagnosed and lasting under 2 months, affected patients aged 18 to 65. Diagnosis rested on symptoms, serum thyroxine and TRAb, thyroid ultrasound, and orbital computed tomography. Fresh peripheral blood, about 9.3 ml, yielded the PBMCs. The V and J ends lost 2 bases and 11 bases respectively, with 13 bases between them. The germline CDR1 and CDR2 sequences are MDHEN and SYDVKM. This CDR3 has 13 amino acids.

The TCR comes from a woman between 25 and 40 years old with Graves' hyperthyroidism. This chain connects TRBV28 to TRBJ1-5, with D unclear. The specimen sequenced was blood. The CDR3 DNA reads as TGTGCCAGCAGTTTAGAGAGGTATGGGGCCCAGCATTTT. As protein: CASSLERYGAQHF.